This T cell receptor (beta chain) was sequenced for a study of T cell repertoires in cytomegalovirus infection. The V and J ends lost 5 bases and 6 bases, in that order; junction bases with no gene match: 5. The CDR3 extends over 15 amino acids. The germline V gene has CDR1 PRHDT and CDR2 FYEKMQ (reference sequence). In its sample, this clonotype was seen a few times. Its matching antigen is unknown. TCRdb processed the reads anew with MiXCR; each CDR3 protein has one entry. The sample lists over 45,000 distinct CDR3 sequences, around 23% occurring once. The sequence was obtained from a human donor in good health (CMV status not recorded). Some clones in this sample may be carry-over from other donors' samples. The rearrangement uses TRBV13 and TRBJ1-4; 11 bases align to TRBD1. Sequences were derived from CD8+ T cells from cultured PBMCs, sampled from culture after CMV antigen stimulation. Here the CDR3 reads CASSLGQGADEKLFF. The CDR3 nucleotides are TGTGCCAGCAGCCTCGGACAGGGGGCGGATGAAAAACTGTTTTTT.